Listed below are T cell receptor beta chains from one sample, sequenced in a study of shared clonotypes between healthy human individuals. Libraries were prepared by immunoSEQ multiplex PCR; TCRdb keeps only in-frame clonotypes and omits some of them. The sample yields 1.6 million or so clones, more than 95% seen once. The sequencing sample was made of naive CD4+ T cells sorted from blood. Receptor source: a man aged 25 to 45 in good health. The CDR3 runs from the conserved cysteine through the conserved F or W. The order of the fields is CDR3 length, V gene, clone size, J gene, D gene, CDR3 protein, CDR3 DNA. D genes are given only for firm matches. Clone size is not always given. Where it is, it says once, few, many or a class for expanded clones.

17	TRBV23-1	NA	TRBJ2-7	NA	CASRGNPSPTEKGEQYF	TGCGCCAGCAGAGGGAACCCGAGTCCGACGGAAAAGGGGGAGCAGTACTTC
12	TRBV2	NA	TRBJ2-7	TRBD1	CASRYRGSEQYF	TGTGCCAGCAGGTACAGGGGTTCTGAGCAGTACTTC
14	TRBV10-1	NA	TRBJ2-1	NA	CASSELVAKGEQFF	TGCGCCAGCAGTGAGTTAGTAGCGAAAGGTGAGCAGTTCTTC
15	TRBV27	NA	TRBJ2-5	TRBD2	CASSPGLAGQETQYF	TGTGCCAGCAGTCCCGGACTAGCGGGGCAAGAGACCCAGTACTTC
15	TRBV6-5	NA	TRBJ1-4	TRBD1	CASSTPGQGNEKLFF	TGTGCCAGCAGTACACCGGGACAGGGGAATGAAAAACTGTTTTTT
19	TRBV4-3	NA	TRBJ1-4	NA	CASSPHPGSGRGANEKLFF	TGCGCCAGCAGCCCCCACCCCGGGTCAGGGAGGGGAGCTAATGAAAAACTGTTTTTT
14	TRBV28	NA	TRBJ1-1	NA	CASSLPAWNTEAFF	TGTGCCAGCAGTTTGCCGGCATGGAACACTGAAGCTTTCTTT
14	TRBV6-6	NA	TRBJ1-2	TRBD1	CASSYPGQGTGYTF	TGTGCCAGCAGTTACCCGGGACAGGGGACGGGCTACACCTTC
13	TRBV2	NA	TRBJ1-3	NA	CASSDWGGNTIYF	TGTGCCAGCAGTGATTGGGGAGGAAACACCATATATTTT
13	TRBV6-1	once	TRBJ2-7	NA	CASNIGVPDEQYF	TGTGCCAGCAATATAGGAGTTCCGGACGAGCAGTACTTC
16	TRBV27	once	TRBJ2-1	NA	CASSLAPAVTYNEQFF	TGTGCCAGCAGTCTTGCCCCAGCGGTGACCTACAATGAGCAGTTCTTC
15	TRBV7-9	NA	TRBJ1-1	NA	CASSEKRGRDWEAFF	TGTGCCAGCAGCGAAAAAAGAGGCAGGGATTGGGAAGCTTTCTTT
15	TRBV11-3	once	TRBJ2-1	NA	CASTPGTATYNEQFF	TGTGCCAGCACCCCCGGGACCGCAACCTACAATGAGCAGTTCTTC
17	TRBV5-4	NA	TRBJ1-3	NA	CASSLAKDGGSGNTIYF	TGTGCCAGCAGCTTGGCCAAGGACGGTGGCTCTGGAAACACCATATATTTT
17	TRBV5-4	NA	TRBJ2-6	NA	CASSLPGRGPGANVLTF	TGTGCCAGCAGCCTACCTGGCAGGGGACCTGGGGCCAACGTCCTGACTTTC
15	TRBV5-4	once	TRBJ2-1	TRBD2	CASSLSSGVYNEQFF	TGTGCCAGCAGCTTGAGTAGCGGGGTATACAATGAGCAGTTCTTC
11	TRBV30	NA	TRBJ1-2	TRBD1	CAWGQGNGYTF	TGTGCCTGGGGACAGGGGAATGGCTACACCTTC
13	TRBV29-1	NA	TRBJ1-1	NA	CSVERRLNTEAFF	TGCAGCGTTGAACGTCGGCTGAACACTGAAGCTTTCTTT
13	TRBV6-1	NA	TRBJ1-2	NA	CASKPGPPYGYTF	TGTGCCAGCAAGCCGGGACCGCCCTATGGCTACACCTTC
12	TRBV5-1	NA	TRBJ1-2	NA	CASSLSAGGYTF	TGCGCCAGCAGCTTGTCGGCGGGAGGCTACACCTTC
16	TRBV4-2	NA	TRBJ2-7	NA	CASSQGDWTPGYEQYF	TGTGCCAGCAGCCAAGGAGATTGGACCCCCGGTTACGAGCAGTACTTC
21	TRBV7-6	NA	TRBJ2-3	NA	CASSLVAGQGERIVSTDTQYF	TGTGCCAGCAGCTTAGTAGCGGGACAGGGAGAACGAATAGTCAGCACAGATACGCAGTATTTT
14	TRBV5-6	NA	TRBJ2-1	TRBD2	CASSLAGVYNEQFF	TGTGCCAGCAGCTTAGCGGGAGTTTACAATGAGCAGTTCTTC
14	TRBV7-2	once	TRBJ2-2	NA	CASSFFTGTGELFF	TGTGCCAGCAGCTTCTTCACAGGGACCGGGGAGCTGTTTTTT
16	TRBV11-3	NA	TRBJ2-1	TRBD2	CASSLALAGDYNEQFF	TGTGCCAGCAGCTTAGCACTAGCGGGAGACTACAATGAGCAGTTCTTC
15	TRBV11-2	once	TRBJ1-3	NA	CASSLRAGYGNTIYF	TGTGCCAGCAGCTTACGGGCAGGGTATGGAAACACCATATATTTT
18	TRBV28	NA	TRBJ1-1	NA	CASSLVFRFPMRNTEAFF	TGTGCCAGCAGTTTAGTTTTTAGGTTCCCGATGCGGAACACTGAAGCTTTCTTT
14	TRBV7-8	NA	TRBJ2-2	NA	CASSLAGYTGELFF	TGTGCCAGCAGCTTAGCAGGATACACCGGGGAGCTGTTTTTT
15	TRBV6-1	NA	TRBJ1-1	NA	CASSEEPGMNTEAFF	TGTGCCAGCAGTGAAGAACCGGGAATGAACACTGAAGCTTTCTTT
17	TRBV9	NA	TRBJ2-1	TRBD2	CASSVVLAGGRDNEQFF	TGTGCCAGCAGCGTAGTACTAGCGGGAGGCCGAGACAATGAGCAGTTCTTC
13	TRBV14	NA	TRBJ1-1	NA	CASSHSPNTEAFF	TGTGCCAGCAGCCACAGCCCGAACACTGAAGCTTTCTTT
12	TRBV10-1	NA	TRBJ2-1	NA	CASSGSGDEQFF	TGCGCCAGCAGCGGGTCCGGAGATGAGCAGTTCTTC
16	TRBV19	NA	TRBJ1-5	TRBD1	CASRKNRGQSNQPQHF	TGTGCCAGTAGAAAAAACAGGGGGCAAAGCAATCAGCCCCAGCATTTT
16	TRBV10-3	NA	TRBJ2-2	TRBD2	CAISDLAGSNTGELFF	TGTGCCATCAGTGATCTAGCGGGTTCGAACACCGGGGAGCTGTTTTTT
14	TRBV28	NA	TRBJ2-7	NA	CASSTQGGAYEQYF	TGTGCCAGCAGCACACAGGGGGGGGCCTACGAGCAGTACTTC
14	TRBV2	NA	TRBJ1-5	NA	CASSAQVPNQPQHF	TGTGCCAGCAGTGCCCAAGTCCCTAATCAGCCCCAGCATTTT